This TCR beta chain stems from a study of identical twins. Study-wide results and limits: Weaker excess sharing between twins was seen in beta out-of-frame sequences.

TCRdb re-analysed the 5' RACE reads in MiXCR, keeping a single row per CDR3 protein. The table records 430,000 or so distinct CDR3 sequences, roughly a quarter of them present only once. The germline gives CDR1 SGHDN, CDR2 FVKESK. The CDR3 extends over 15 amino acids. V was pared by 5 bases and J by 8 bases, with 18 bases between. This clonotype has more than one count but fewer than ten. Antigen: not known. This same sample was also taken into another study, of T cells expressing NK-cell markers. That source reports: Sequencing of TCR beta repertoires drew on sorted CD3+CD56+NKG2C+, CD3+CD56+NKG2C- and CD3+CD56-NKG2C+ T cells. The sorts in several experiments were restricted to alpha-beta TCR T cells by an anti-gamma-delta TCR antibody.

The chain is built from TRBV14 and TRBJ1-4; tentative D call: TRBD1 (6 bases). The specimen sequenced was CD4+ T cells sorted from blood. This TCR was sampled from a woman aged 18 to 35 in good health. As DNA, the CDR3 is TGTGCCAGCAGCTTACGAGGGGGATCGGGAGAAAAACTGTTTTTT. Its translation is CASSLRGGSGEKLFF.